This paragraph covers one T cell receptor beta chain sequence. This sample is part of a study of cytomegalovirus exposure and HLA in healthy donors. This CDR3 contains 13 residues. Germline values: CDR1 MNHEY, CDR2 SVGAGI. With V trimmed by 8 bases and J by 8 bases, 4 bases remained unmatched. The study ran its PCR with 60 Vbeta and 13 Jbeta primers. Only in-frame clones appear in the TCRdb table, and some are missing; sequencing was by immunoSEQ multiplex PCR. The sample holds about 160,000 clones. Sequenced input: PBMCs. This chain connects TRBV6-5 to TRBJ2-1; 12 nucleotides align to TRBD2. The clonotype was recovered from a woman in her fifties or sixties in good health and CMV-seronegative. CDR3 sequence: CASRTSGTDEQFF. In DNA, the CDR3 is TGTGCCAGCCGGACTAGCGGGACCGATGAGCAGTTCTTC.